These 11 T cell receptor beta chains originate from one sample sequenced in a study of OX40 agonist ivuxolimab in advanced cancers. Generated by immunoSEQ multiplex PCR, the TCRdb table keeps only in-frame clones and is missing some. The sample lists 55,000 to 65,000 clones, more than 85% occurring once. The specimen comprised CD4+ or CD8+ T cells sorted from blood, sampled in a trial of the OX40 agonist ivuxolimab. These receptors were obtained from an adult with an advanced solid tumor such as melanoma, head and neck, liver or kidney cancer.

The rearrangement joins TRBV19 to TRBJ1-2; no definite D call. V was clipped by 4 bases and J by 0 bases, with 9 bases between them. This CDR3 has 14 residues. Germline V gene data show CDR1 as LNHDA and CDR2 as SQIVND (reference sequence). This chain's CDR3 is CASSTSVANYGYTF. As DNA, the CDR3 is TGTGCCAGTAGTACATCAGTAGCTAACTATGGCTACACCTTC.

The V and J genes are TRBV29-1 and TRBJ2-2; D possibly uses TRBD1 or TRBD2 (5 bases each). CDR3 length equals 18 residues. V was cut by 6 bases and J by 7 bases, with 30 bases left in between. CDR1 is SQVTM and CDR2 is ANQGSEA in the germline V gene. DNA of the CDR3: TGCAGCGTCGTTCTCCCCCTAGGGGACGGTGGTCATCACGGGGAGCTGTTTTTT. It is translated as CSVVLPLGDGGHHGELFF.

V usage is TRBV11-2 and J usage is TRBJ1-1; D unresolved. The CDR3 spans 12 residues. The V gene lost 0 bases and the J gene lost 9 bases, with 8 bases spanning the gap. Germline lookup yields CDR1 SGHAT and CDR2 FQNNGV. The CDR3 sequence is CASSLEGLKAFF. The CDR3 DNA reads TGTGCCAGCAGCTTAGAAGGCCTGAAAGCTTTCTTT. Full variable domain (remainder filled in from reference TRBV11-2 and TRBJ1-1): EAGVAQSPRYKIIEKRQSVAFWCNPISGHATLYWYQQILGQGPKLLIQFQNNGVVDDSQLPKDRFSAERLKGVDSTLKIQPAKLEDSAVYLCASSLEGLKAFFGQGTRLTVV.

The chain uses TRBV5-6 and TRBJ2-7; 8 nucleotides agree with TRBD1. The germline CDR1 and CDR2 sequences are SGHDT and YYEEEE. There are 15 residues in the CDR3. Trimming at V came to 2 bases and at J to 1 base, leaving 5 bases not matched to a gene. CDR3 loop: CASSFLDRESYEQYF. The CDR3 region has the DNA TGTGCCAGCAGCTTTTTGGACAGGGAATCCTACGAGCAGTACTTC.

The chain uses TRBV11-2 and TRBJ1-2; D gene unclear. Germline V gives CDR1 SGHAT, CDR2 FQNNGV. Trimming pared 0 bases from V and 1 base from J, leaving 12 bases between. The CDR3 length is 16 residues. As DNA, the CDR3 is TGTGCCAGCAGCTTAGATGTGAAGGGCAGTAACTATGGCTACACCTTC. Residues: CASSLDVKGSNYGYTF.

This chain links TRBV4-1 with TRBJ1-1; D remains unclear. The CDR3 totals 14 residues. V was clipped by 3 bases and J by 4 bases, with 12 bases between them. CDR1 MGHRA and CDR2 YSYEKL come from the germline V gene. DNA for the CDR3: TGCGCCAGCAGCCACGCGACGGCGAGCACTGAAGCTTTCTTT. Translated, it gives CASSHATASTEAFF.

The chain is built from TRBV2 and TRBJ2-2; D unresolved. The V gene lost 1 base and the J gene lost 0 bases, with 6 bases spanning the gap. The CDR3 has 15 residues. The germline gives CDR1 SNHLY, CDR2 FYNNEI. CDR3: CASSEGGSNTGELFF. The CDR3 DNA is TGTGCCAGCAGTGAAGGCGGATCGAACACCGGGGAGCTGTTTTTT.

The CDR3 sequence is CASSTPGNEQFF. CDR3 in DNA: TGTGCCAGCAGTACACCCGGCAATGAGCAGTTCTTC. The V call is TRBV6-5, the J call TRBJ2-1; D uncertain. The CDR3 sequence is 12 residues long. The germline V gene encodes CDR1 MNHEY and CDR2 SVGAGI. Trimming stripped 5 bases from V and 6 bases from J, with 8 bases between.

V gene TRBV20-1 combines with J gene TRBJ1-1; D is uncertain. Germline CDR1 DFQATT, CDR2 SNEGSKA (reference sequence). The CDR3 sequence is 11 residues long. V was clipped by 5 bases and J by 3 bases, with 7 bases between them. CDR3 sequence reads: CSAPGDTEAFF. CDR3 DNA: TGCAGTGCTCCGGGTGACACTGAAGCTTTCTTT.

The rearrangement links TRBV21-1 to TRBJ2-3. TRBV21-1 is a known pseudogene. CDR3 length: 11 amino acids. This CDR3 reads CASGTTDTQYF. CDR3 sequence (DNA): TGTGCCAGTGGGACCACAGATACGCAGTATTTT.

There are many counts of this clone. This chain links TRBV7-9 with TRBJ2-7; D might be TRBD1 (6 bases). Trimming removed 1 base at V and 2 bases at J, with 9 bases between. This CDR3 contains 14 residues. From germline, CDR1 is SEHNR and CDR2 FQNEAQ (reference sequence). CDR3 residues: CASSLVDRAYEQYF. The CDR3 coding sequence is TGTGCCAGCAGCTTAGTGGACAGAGCCTACGAGCAGTACTTC. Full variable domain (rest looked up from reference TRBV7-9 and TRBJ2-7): DTGVSQNPRHKITKRGQNVTFRCDPISEHNRLYWYRQTLGQGPEFLTYFQNEAQLEKSRLLSDRFSAERPKGSFSTLEIQRTEQGDSAMYLCASSLVDRAYEQYFGPGTRLTVT.